This is a list of T cell receptor beta chains from one sample in a study of cytomegalovirus exposure and HLA in healthy donors. Sequencing was performed with immunoSEQ multiplex PCR; in TCRdb, only in-frame clones are kept and a portion is missing. Found here are about 120,000 clones, about 91% of them singletons; the top ten hold over 1%. The specimen sequenced was PBMCs. All receptors derive from a woman younger than 35 in good health and CMV-seronegative. Each CDR3 is given with its conserved first and last residue. A D gene is named only where the DNA matches it firmly. Where a row states a size, it is once, few, many or the class of an expanded clone; other rows omit it.

cdr3_nt	cdr3_aa	j_call	d_call	v_call	clone_size
TGTGCCAGCAAATTGGTTCAGACACAAGCCCTCCACTTT	CASKLVQTQALHF	TRBJ1-6	-	TRBV2	few
TGTGCCAGCAGCTTCGTCGGGGGTTCGGATGAGCAGTTCTTC	CASSFVGGSDEQFF	TRBJ2-1	-	TRBV7-3	few
TGTGCCAGCGGCCTGGATCAGCCCCAGCATTTT	CASGLDQPQHF	TRBJ1-5	-	TRBV6-1	-
TGTGCCAGCAGCCTAGGGACTACACAAGAGACCCAGTACTTC	CASSLGTTQETQYF	TRBJ2-5	TRBD2	TRBV5-4	once
TGTGCCAGCAGTTTCACGGGACAGGGGAGAGCTTTCTTT	CASSFTGQGRAFF	TRBJ1-1	TRBD1	TRBV6-5	-
TGTGCCAGCAGCCCTTTAGCGGGGGGGCTTCGGGAGCAGTTCTTC	CASSPLAGGLREQFF	TRBJ2-1	TRBD2	TRBV7-6	-
TGCAGCGTTGAGCGAGCGGGGACGTCTTTCTTT	CSVERAGTSFF	TRBJ1-1	-	TRBV29-1	-
TGTGCCAGTAGTATGGACAGGTCCTACGAGCAGTACTTC	CASSMDRSYEQYF	TRBJ2-7	TRBD1	TRBV19	-
TGCGCCAGCAGCTTGTCACAGGGGTTAGGGTACTATGGCTACACCTTC	CASSLSQGLGYYGYTF	TRBJ1-2	TRBD1	TRBV5-1	-
TGTGCCAGCAGTGCGGTTCGGACAGCAGATACGCAGTATTTT	CASSAVRTADTQYF	TRBJ2-3	-	TRBV2	-
TGCAGCGTTGTAGGAGGGGCCGAGCAGTACTTC	CSVVGGAEQYF	TRBJ2-7	-	TRBV29-1	-
TGTGCCAGCAGCTTAGATTATCCCGGGGAGCTGTTTTTT	CASSLDYPGELFF	TRBJ2-2	-	TRBV11-3	-
TGCGCCAGCAGCTTGGGACTAGCGGGGGGGTACCAAGAGACCCAGTACTTC	CASSLGLAGGYQETQYF	TRBJ2-5	TRBD2	TRBV5-1	-
TGCAGTGCGGGACTGAGAGATACGCAGTATTTT	CSAGLRDTQYF	TRBJ2-3	-	TRBV20-1	-
TGTGCCAGCAAAGCAGGGGGCGGCTATGGCTACACCTTC	CASKAGGGYGYTF	TRBJ1-2	TRBD1	TRBV5-6	-
TGCGCCAGCAGCCAAGAATCCGGACAGGGGAATAATTCACCCCTCCACTTT	CASSQESGQGNNSPLHF	TRBJ1-6	TRBD1	TRBV4-1	-
TGCAGCGTTGGGCAGGCCACTGGAAACACCATATATTTT	CSVGQATGNTIYF	TRBJ1-3	-	TRBV29-1	-
TGCGCCAGCAGCTTCGGATACAGATTTAGCTCCTACGAGCAGTACTTC	CASSFGYRFSSYEQYF	TRBJ2-7	-	TRBV5-1	-
TGTGCCAGCAGCTTAGGTGCGGGGGGGCACTACAATGAGCAGTTCTTC	CASSLGAGGHYNEQFF	TRBJ2-1	TRBD2	TRBV11-3	once
TGTGCCAGTAGATTTGGGCCTGGCTATGGCTACACCTTC	CASRFGPGYGYTF	TRBJ1-2	-	TRBV19	-
TGTGCCAGCAGCCGACAGGGGGCAGTTGGCAGTTACGAGCAGCACTTC	CASSRQGAVGSYEQHF	TRBJ2-7	TRBD1	TRBV5-4	-
TGTGCCAGTAGGGTAACAGCCCCGGCAATCTACGAGCAGTACTTC	CASRVTAPAIYEQYF	TRBJ2-7	-	TRBV19	-
TGTGCCAGCAGCCAAGCAGGGGCCTTGGAAGCGGGGGATTACGAGCAGTACTTC	CASSQAGALEAGDYEQYF	TRBJ2-7	TRBD2	TRBV4-2	-
TGTGCCAGCAGTGACGAGAGCTCCTACAATGAGCAGTTCTTC	CASSDESSYNEQFF	TRBJ2-1	-	TRBV6-4	-
TGTGCCAGCTCACCACCGGGACTAGCGGGGATCAATGAGCAGTTCTTC	CASSPPGLAGINEQFF	TRBJ2-1	TRBD2	TRBV18	-
TGTGCCAGCAGTTTGACTAGCGGGGGACACACCGGGGAGCTGTTTTTT	CASSLTSGGHTGELFF	TRBJ2-2	TRBD2	TRBV6-4	once
TGTGCCAGCAGTTACCGGGAGAACACTGAAGCTTTCTTT	CASSYRENTEAFF	TRBJ1-1	-	TRBV27	-
TGTGCCATCAGTGAGGTAACTGTGATAAAGCAGTTCTTC	CAISEVTVIKQFF	TRBJ2-1	-	TRBV10-3	once
TGTGCCAGCTCACTCGGACTGGAACAAGAGACCCAGTACTTC	CASSLGLEQETQYF	TRBJ2-5	-	TRBV18	-
TGTGCCAGCAGCCCTGGAGGCAGGCAAGTGGATGGCTACACCTTC	CASSPGGRQVDGYTF	TRBJ1-2	-	TRBV5-4	-
TGTGCCAGCAGCGTAGCAGGGGCCTATTATGAAAAACTGTTTTTT	CASSVAGAYYEKLFF	TRBJ1-4	-	TRBV9	-
TGTGCCAGCAGCTTCGGGGTTAGCAATCAGCCCCAGCATTTT	CASSFGVSNQPQHF	TRBJ1-5	-	TRBV7-2	-
TGTGCCAGCAGGCAGGGAGGCTATGGCTACACCTTC	CASRQGGYGYTF	TRBJ1-2	-	TRBV6-1	-
TGTGCCAGCAGCCAATACCGTAGCGATGAGCAGTTCTTC	CASSQYRSDEQFF	TRBJ2-1	-	TRBV7-3	-
TGTGCCAGCAGCCAAGAGACTCGAACGGATAATTCACCCCTCCACTTT	CASSQETRTDNSPLHF	TRBJ1-6	-	TRBV4-2	-
TGCGCCAGCAATGGACAGCCGTCGAACACCGGGGAGCTGTTTTTT	CASNGQPSNTGELFF	TRBJ2-2	-	TRBV5-1	-
TGTGCCAGTAGTATGATTGGGGGGTCCTACAATGAGCAGTTCTTC	CASSMIGGSYNEQFF	TRBJ2-1	-	TRBV19	-
TGTGCCCCATGGGGAGTCTATAATTCACCCCTCCACTTT	CAPWGVYNSPLHF	TRBJ1-6	-	TRBV5-8	once
TGTGCCAGCAGCTTTGGCGGGCTAGCGGGGACCCAAGAGACCCAGTACTTC	CASSFGGLAGTQETQYF	TRBJ2-5	TRBD2	TRBV5-4	-
TGTGCCAGCAGCGGACAGGGGACCTACGAGCAGTACTTC	CASSGQGTYEQYF	TRBJ2-7	TRBD1	TRBV9	few
TGTGCCAGCAGCTTCGGGGGACAGCAGGTCTATGGCTACACCTTC	CASSFGGQQVYGYTF	TRBJ1-2	TRBD1	TRBV5-6	-
TGCGCCAGCAGCCAAGAACAGGAGAACTATGGCTACACCTTC	CASSQEQENYGYTF	TRBJ1-2	-	TRBV4-1	-
TGTGCCAGCAGCGTAGACGTGGACAGTGCGTCCAATTCACCCCTCCACTTT	CASSVDVDSASNSPLHF	TRBJ1-6	-	TRBV9	-
TGTGCCAGCAACTTTGGGGGGGGTCCAGAGACCCAGTACTTC	CASNFGGGPETQYF	TRBJ2-5	TRBD2	TRBV2	once
TGTGCCAGCAGCTCGACGGGGGGCGCGGAGACCCAGTACTTC	CASSSTGGAETQYF	TRBJ2-5	-	TRBV7-7	-
TGTGCCAGTAGCGATCCTGGGACAAGGGGGACCGGGGAGCTGTTTTTT	CASSDPGTRGTGELFF	TRBJ2-2	-	TRBV19	-
TGTGCCAGCAGTCGGACAGGCGATCAGCCCCAGCATTTT	CASSRTGDQPQHF	TRBJ1-5	TRBD1	TRBV28	-
TGTGCCAGCACCCAGGGGTACAGGGAGGGAGGCTACACCTTC	CASTQGYREGGYTF	TRBJ1-2	-	TRBV6-5	-
TGCGCCAGCAGTCTGGGACAGCCAGCTTCACCCCTCCACTTT	CASSLGQPASPLHF	TRBJ1-6	TRBD1	TRBV5-1	-
TGCGCCAGCAGCCCAAGGACAGCTACACCTTACGAGCAGTACTTC	CASSPRTATPYEQYF	TRBJ2-7	-	TRBV5-1	-
TGTGCCAGTTTTTCGCTCGATAGCCAAGAGACCCAGTACTTC	CASFSLDSQETQYF	TRBJ2-5	-	TRBV2	-
TGTGCCAGCACTTGGCCAGGGGTTTACGATGGCTACACCTTC	CASTWPGVYDGYTF	TRBJ1-2	-	TRBV7-9	-
TGTGCCAGCATTGGGGCTGATAACTATGGCTACACCTTC	CASIGADNYGYTF	TRBJ1-2	-	TRBV6-5	-
TGTGCCAGCAGTGCTATCGGGGGGATCACAGATACGCAGTATTTT	CASSAIGGITDTQYF	TRBJ2-3	TRBD2	TRBV2	few
TGTGCCAGCAGCCTCCGTACAGGGGACGGGAGTTACACCTTC	CASSLRTGDGSYTF	TRBJ1-2	TRBD1	TRBV7-8	-